One sample yielded the 19 T cell receptor beta chains listed below, sequenced in a study of blood T cell repertoires in COVID-19. Sequencing used immunoSEQ multiplex PCR; TCRdb keeps in-frame clones, though not all of them. The table has 310,000 or so clones, around 89% seen once. Source material: PBMCs or T cells enriched from blood (not recorded which). These receptors were collected from a woman between 18 and 30 years old with acute COVID-19.

V usage is TRBV6-5 and J usage is TRBJ2-7, with 7 bases matching TRBD1. The CDR3 length is 15 residues. Germline assignment: CDR1 MNHEY and CDR2 SVGAGI. V dropped 2 bases and J dropped 4; count of bases not matched to a gene: 8. The CDR3 DNA follows: TGTGCCAGCAGTTACAGACAGGGTTGGCGGTACGAGCAGTACTTC. Protein sequence: CASSYRQGWRYEQYF.

V gene TRBV18 combines with J gene TRBJ2-1, with 11 nucleotides matching TRBD2. The CDR3 spans 20 residues. The V segment lost 3 bases and the J segment 5 bases; nucleotides outside the gene matches: 18. The germline CDR1 and CDR2 sequences are KGHSH and LQKENI. CDR3 residues: CASSPVKVIAGGLMNNEQFF. For the CDR3, the DNA is TGTGCCAGCTCACCGGTCAAGGTGATAGCGGGAGGGCTTATGAACAATGAGCAGTTCTTC.

This clone has ten or more counts. V usage is TRBV2 and J usage is TRBJ2-5, with 8 nucleotides matching TRBD2. Germline assignment: CDR1 SNHLY and CDR2 FYNNEI. The trim removed 4 bases at V and 5 bases at J, leaving 0 bases unmatched. The CDR3 runs to 12 residues. The CDR3: CASSAGGETQYF. CDR3 DNA: TGTGCCAGCAGTGCGGGGGGGGAGACCCAGTACTTC.

The chain links TRBV18 to TRBJ2-3; 9 bases are shared with TRBD2. The CDR3 has 12 amino acids. The V segment lost 6 bases and the J segment 12 bases; nucleotides outside the gene matches: 7. Looked up from germline, CDR1 is KGHSH and CDR2 is LQKENI. CDR3 DNA sequence: TGTGCCAGCTCTGAAGGCGGGACTAGCCAGTATTTT. It encodes CASSEGGTSQYF.

V usage is TRBV27 and J usage is TRBJ2-6; weak D call: TRBD1 (6 bases). Germline values: CDR1 MNHEY, CDR2 SMNVEV (reference sequence). V lost 7 bases and J 1 base, leaving 23 bases between the germline ends. This CDR3 is built from 19 residues. In DNA, the CDR3 is TGTGCCAGCATCGCTCGCCCCGGGACACCGCCATCTGGGGCCAACGTCCTGACTTTC. This gives the protein CASIARPGTPPSGANVLTF.

The chain uses TRBV6-2 or TRBV6-3 and TRBJ2-5; D unclear. Trimming took off 5 bases at V and 5 bases at J, with 3 bases between the two ends. Germline V gene data show CDR1 as MNHEY and CDR2 as SVGEGT. This CDR3 has 10 residues. CDR3 nucleotides: TGTGCCAGCAGTCGGGAGACCCAGTACTTC. Translation gives CASSRETQYF.

The rearrangement joins TRBV2 to TRBJ2-3; maybe TRBD2 (6 bases). The CDR3 extends over 15 amino acids. V was trimmed by 4 bases and J by 4 bases, leaving 15 bases between them. The germline V gene encodes CDR1 SNHLY and CDR2 FYNNEI. The CDR3 region is CASSGGEIRPDTQYF. For the CDR3, the DNA is TGTGCCAGCAGTGGGGGGGAGATAAGACCAGATACGCAGTATTTT.

This rearrangement joins TRBV2 to TRBJ1-6, with a tentative D call TRBD1 (6 bases). The germline V gene has CDR1 SNHLY and CDR2 FYNNEI. CDR3 size: 15 residues. V was shortened by 6 bases and J by 4 bases, with 13 bases between the two germline ends. The CDR3 protein is CASRDDRRYNSPLHF. Here the CDR3 DNA reads TGTGCCAGCAGAGACGACAGGAGGTATAATTCACCCCTCCACTTT. Supplemented by reference TRBV2 and TRBJ1-6, the full variable domain reads EPEVTQTPSHQVTQMGQEVILRCVPISNHLYFYWYRQILGQKVEFLVSFYNNEISEKSEIFDDQFSVERPDGSNFTLKIRSTKLEDSAMYFCASRDDRRYNSPLHFGNGTRLTVT.

About this clone itself: The same CDR3 can be traced to other DNA sequences in this sample. The V call is TRBV2, the J call TRBJ2-7, with a weak D call TRBD1 (5 bases). The CDR3 is 14 amino acids. V lost 2 bases and J 1 base, leaving 9 bases between the germline ends. Germline loops: CDR1 SNHLY, CDR2 FYNNEI. Written as DNA, the CDR3 is TGTGCCAGCAGTGAACAGGGCAGTTCCTACGAGCAGTACTTC. It encodes CASSEQGSSYEQYF.

The DNA for the CDR3 is TGTGCCAGCAGCCCCGAGGGGGCCAACTCCTACAATGAGCAGTTCTTC. It translates to CASSPEGANSYNEQFF. This chain links TRBV7-3 with TRBJ2-1, with 7 bases matching TRBD1. The CDR3 sequence is 16 residues long. The V gene end was trimmed by 5 bases and the J gene end by 0 bases; junction bases not matched to a gene: 7. The germline V gene encodes CDR1 SGHTA and CDR2 FQGTGA.

The J gene is TRBJ2-1, the V gene TRBV10-3, with 10 bases matching TRBD2. J was trimmed by 4 bases and V by 1 base; bases with no gene match: 4. CDR1 and CDR2 (germline): ENHRY, SYGVKD. The CDR3 has 16 residues. CDR3 nucleotides: TGTGCCATCAGTGAGTGGACTAGCGGAGTATACAATGAGCAGTTCTTC. Its protein product is CAISEWTSGVYNEQFF.

The chain recombines TRBV18 with TRBJ1-2; D is unclear. Germline V gene lookup returns CDR1 KGHSH and CDR2 LQKENI. The CDR3 is 17 residues long. With 0 bases removed from V and 3 bases from J, the gap between germline ends came to 17 bases. CDR3 loop: CASSPPLRGQAYYGYTF. DNA for the CDR3: TGTGCCAGCTCACCACCGCTTCGTGGGCAGGCTTACTATGGCTACACCTTC.

The chain has TRBV27 and TRBJ2-4, with 9 bases matching TRBD1. This CDR3 spans 15 amino acids. Germline lookup yields CDR1 MNHEY and CDR2 SMNVEV (reference sequence). Losses at the gene ends were 4 bases for V and 7 bases for J; bases not matched to a gene: 8. Here the CDR3 reads CASSSSGTGKNIQYF. The CDR3 DNA is TGTGCCAGCAGTTCATCCGGGACAGGGAAGAACATTCAGTACTTC.

The J gene is TRBJ2-7, the V gene TRBV30, with D possibly TRBD1 on 6 matching bases. This CDR3 contains 12 residues. Trimming stripped 0 bases from V and 7 bases from J, with 10 bases between. Germline V gives CDR1 GTSNPN, CDR2 SVGIG (reference sequence). The DNA for the CDR3 is TGTGCCTGGAGTGTGGCAGGGGTTGAGCAGTACTTC. Protein sequence: CAWSVAGVEQYF.

The chain couples TRBV28 to TRBJ1-2, with D maybe TRBD1 (6 bases). CDR3 length: 13 residues. Germline CDR1 is MDHEN and CDR2 is SYDVKM. V was trimmed by 3 bases and J by 5 bases, leaving 10 bases between them. Here the CDR3 reads CASSLRRGYGYTF. Here the CDR3 DNA reads TGTGCCAGCAGTTTGCGCAGGGGTTATGGCTACACCTTC.

J is TRBJ1-2 and V is TRBV10-3, with 7 bases that match TRBD1. The germline gives CDR1 ENHRY, CDR2 SYGVKD. With 6 bases clipped from V and 6 bases from J, the junction kept 7 bases outside the gene matches. The CDR3 is 13 amino acids. The CDR3 loop reads CAIRPQGSDGYTF. The DNA for the CDR3 is TGTGCCATCAGGCCACAGGGGTCGGATGGCTACACCTTC.

This rearrangement joins TRBV19 to TRBJ1-1; the D is unclear. CDR3 length: 13 amino acids. Germline V gene sequence: CDR1 LNHDA, CDR2 SQIVND (reference sequence). Trimming cost V 8 bases and J 4 bases, with 14 bases left between them. DNA of the CDR3: TGTGCCAGTGGGTGGGCGTTGAGCACTGAAGCTTTCTTT. Translating it yields CASGWALSTEAFF.

This chain joins TRBV18 and TRBJ2-5; D not resolved. The CDR3 consists of 15 residues. In germline, CDR1 is KGHSH, CDR2 LQKENI. The germline V and J ends were trimmed by 3 bases and 2 bases, with 13 bases remaining between them. Written as DNA, the CDR3 is TGTGCCAGCTCACCCCCAGTCCGTTCTCAAGAGACCCAGTACTTC. This sequence encodes CASSPPVRSQETQYF.

The chain uses TRBV27 and TRBJ2-2; D may be TRBD1 (6 bases). CDR1 MNHEY and CDR2 SMNVEV come from the germline V gene (reference sequence). Trimming pared 1 base from V and 3 bases from J, leaving 9 bases between. The CDR3 length is 15 residues. The CDR3 nucleotides are TGTGCCAGCAGTTTATTCCAGGGGTACACCGGGGAGCTGTTTTTT. Translated: CASSLFQGYTGELFF.